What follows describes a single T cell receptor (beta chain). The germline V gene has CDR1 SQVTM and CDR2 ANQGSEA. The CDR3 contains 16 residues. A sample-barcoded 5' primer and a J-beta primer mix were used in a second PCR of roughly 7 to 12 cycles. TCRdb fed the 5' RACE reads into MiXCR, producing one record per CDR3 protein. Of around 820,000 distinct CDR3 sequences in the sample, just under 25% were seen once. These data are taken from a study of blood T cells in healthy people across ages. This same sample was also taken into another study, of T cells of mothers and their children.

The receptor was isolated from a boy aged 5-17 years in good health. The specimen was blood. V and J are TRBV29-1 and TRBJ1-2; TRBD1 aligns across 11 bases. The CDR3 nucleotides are TGCAGTGGGTGGACAGGGGGCGAGCGAGTCCCCAATGGCTACACCTTC. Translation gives CSGWTGGERVPNGYTF.